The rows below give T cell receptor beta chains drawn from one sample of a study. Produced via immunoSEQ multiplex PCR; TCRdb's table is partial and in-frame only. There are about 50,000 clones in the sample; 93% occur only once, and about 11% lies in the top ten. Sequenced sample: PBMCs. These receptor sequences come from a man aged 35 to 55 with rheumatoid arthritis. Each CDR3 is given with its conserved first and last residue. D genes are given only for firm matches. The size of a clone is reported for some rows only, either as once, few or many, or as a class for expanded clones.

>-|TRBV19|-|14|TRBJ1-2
CASSGRVRDYGYTF
TGTGCCAGTAGTGGCAGGGTTCGGGACTATGGCTACACCTTC
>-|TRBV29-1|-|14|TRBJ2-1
CSVGRAGYYNEQFF
TGCAGCGTGGGTCGCGCCGGATACTACAATGAGCAGTTCTTC
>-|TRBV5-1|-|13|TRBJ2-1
CASSLVASGSKFF
-
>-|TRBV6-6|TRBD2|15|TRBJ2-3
CASSVAGVPTDTQYF
TGTGCCAGCAGCGTGGCGGGGGTCCCCACAGATACGCAGTATTTT
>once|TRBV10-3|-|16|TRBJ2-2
CAISESQGRNTGELFF
TGTGCCATCAGTGAGTCGCAGGGCCGGAACACCGGGGAGCTGTTTTTT
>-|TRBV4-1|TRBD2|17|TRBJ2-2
CASSHVTSGRDTGELFF
TGCGCCAGCAGCCATGTGACTAGCGGGAGGGACACCGGGGAGCTGTTTTTT
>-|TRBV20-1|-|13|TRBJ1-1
CSASTIRPPWAFF
TGCAGTGCTAGTACTATAAGGCCCCCTTGGGCTTTCTTT
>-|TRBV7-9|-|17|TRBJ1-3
CASSLEVRIISGNTIYF
TGTGCCAGCAGCTTAGAGGTCAGGATAATCTCTGGAAACACCATATATTTT
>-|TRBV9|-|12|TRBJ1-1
CASSTQGTEAFF
TGTGCCAGCAGCACGCAGGGAACTGAAGCTTTCTTT
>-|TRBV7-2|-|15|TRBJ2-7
CASSLGGSSTYEQYF
TGTGCCAGCAGCTTAGGTGGCAGCTCGACCTACGAGCAGTACTTC
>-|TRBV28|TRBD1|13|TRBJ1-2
CASSLFVWGQGYF
TGTGCCAGCAGTTTATTCGTCTGGGGACAGGGGTACTTC
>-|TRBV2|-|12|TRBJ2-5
CAATGTEETQYF
TGTGCCGCAACCGGGACTGAAGAGACCCAGTACTTC
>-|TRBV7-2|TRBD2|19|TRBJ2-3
CASSLVLGAGGITTDTQYF
TGTGCCAGCAGCTTAGTATTGGGAGCGGGGGGAATCACCACAGATACGCAGTATTTT
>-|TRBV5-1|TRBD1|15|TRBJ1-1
CASSARTGSNTEAFF
TGCGCCAGCAGCGCCCGGACAGGGTCGAACACTGAAGCTTTCTTT
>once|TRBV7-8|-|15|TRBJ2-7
CASSLGQGGIYEQYF
TGTGCCAGCAGCTTAGGGCAGGGGGGTATCTACGAGCAGTACTTT
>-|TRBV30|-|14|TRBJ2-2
CAWGSGLSTGELFF
TGTGCCTGGGGGTCGGGGCTGAGCACCGGGGAGCTGTTTTTT
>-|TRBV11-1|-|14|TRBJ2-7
CASSSPGPLHEQYF
TGTGCCAGCAGCAGCCCGGGCCCCCTTCACGAGCAGTACTTC
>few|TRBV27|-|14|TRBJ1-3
CAAGGFPSGNTIYF
TGTGCCGCCGGCGGGTTTCCCTCTGGAAACACCATATATTTT
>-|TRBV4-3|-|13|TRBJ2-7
CASSQDRTGEQYF
TGCGCCAGCAGCCAAGATAGGACCGGCGAGCAGTACTTC
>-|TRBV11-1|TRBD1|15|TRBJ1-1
CASSAQTGRNTEAFF
TGTGCCAGCAGCGCCCAGACAGGGCGGAACACTGAAGCTTTCTTT
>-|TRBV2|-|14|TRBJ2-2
CASSPVLNTGELFF
TGTGCCAGCAGTCCTGTTCTGAACACCGGGGAGCTGTTTTTT
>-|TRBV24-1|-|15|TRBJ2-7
CATSAPGASSNEQYF
TGTGCCACCAGTGCCCCCGGCGCGTCGTCTAACGAGCAGTACTTC
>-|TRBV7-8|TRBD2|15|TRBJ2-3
CASSLGLAITDTQYF
TGTGCCAGCAGCTTGGGACTAGCCATCACAGATACGCAGTATTTT
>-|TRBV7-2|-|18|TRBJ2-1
CASSLDGSVWDSYNEQFF
TGTGCCAGCAGCTTAGATGGCAGCGTGTGGGACTCCTACAATGAGCAGTTCTTC
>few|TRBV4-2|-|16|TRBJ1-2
CASSQDRGAETYGYTF
TGTGCCAGCAGCCAAGATCGGGGGGCCGAAACGTATGGCTACACCTTC
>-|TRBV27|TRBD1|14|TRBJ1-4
CASRLQGFNEKLFF
TGTGCCAGCAGACTACAGGGGTTTAATGAAAAACTGTTTTTT
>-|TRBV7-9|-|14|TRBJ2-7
CASSGTNSHYEQYF
TGTGCCAGCAGCGGGACAAATAGTCACTACGAGCAGTACTTC
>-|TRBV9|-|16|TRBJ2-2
CASSVDGGGNTGELFF
TGTGCCAGCAGCGTAGATGGTGGGGGGAACACCGGGGAGCTGTTTTTT
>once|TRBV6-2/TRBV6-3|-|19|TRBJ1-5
CASSYSPHGGQPRLQPQHF
TGTGCCAGCAGTTACTCACCCCATGGGGGCCAGCCCCGGCTTCAGCCCCAGCATTTT
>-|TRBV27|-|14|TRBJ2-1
CASSFRFGGSEQFF
TGTGCCAGCAGTTTCCGTTTCGGGGGTAGTGAGCAGTTCTTC
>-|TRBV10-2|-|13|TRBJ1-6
CASMDGYNSPLHF
TGCGCCAGCATGGACGGCTATAATTCACCCCTCCACTTT
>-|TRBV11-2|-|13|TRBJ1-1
CASTRGVNTEAFF
TGTGCCAGCACCCGGGGAGTTAACACTGAAGCTTTCTTT
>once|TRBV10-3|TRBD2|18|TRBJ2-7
CAISEIVFFRGRMREQYF
TGTGCCATCAGTGAGATCGTATTTTTTCGCGGGAGAATGCGCGAGCAGTACTTC
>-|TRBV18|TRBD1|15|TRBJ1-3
CASSPGTGNGNTIYF
TGTGCCAGCTCACCCGGGACAGGGAATGGAAACACCATATATTTT
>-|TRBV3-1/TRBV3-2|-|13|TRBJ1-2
CASSQRWAYGYTF
TGTGCCAGCAGCCAAAGATGGGCTTATGGCTACACCTTC
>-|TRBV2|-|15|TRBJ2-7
CASSDLGTGMSEQYF
TGTGCCAGCAGTGATCTCGGAACAGGGATGAGCGAGCAGTACTTC
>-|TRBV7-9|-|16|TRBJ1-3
CASSEDDGVSGNTIYF
TGTGCCAGCAGCGAGGACGACGGAGTCTCTGGAAACACCATATATTTT
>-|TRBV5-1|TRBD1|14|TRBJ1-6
CASATRTGIESLHF
TGCGCCAGCGCGACTCGGACAGGAATTGAATCCCTCCACTTT
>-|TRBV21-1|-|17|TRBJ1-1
CASSKGGPSGQDTEAFF
TGTGCCAGCAGCAAAGGGGGCCCGAGTGGGCAGGACACTGAAGCTTTCTTT
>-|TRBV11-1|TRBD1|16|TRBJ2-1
CASSLGQYSSYNEQFF
TGTGCCAGCAGTCTGGGACAGTATAGCTCCTACAATGAGCAGTTCTTC
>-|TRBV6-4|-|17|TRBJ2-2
CASSDQPKTLPTGELFF
TGTGCCAGCAGTGACCAACCCAAAACCTTACCCACCGGGGAGCTGTTTTTT
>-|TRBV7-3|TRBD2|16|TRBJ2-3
CASSLIAGLSADTQYF
TGTGCCAGCAGCTTAATAGCGGGCCTGTCGGCAGATACGCAGTATTTT
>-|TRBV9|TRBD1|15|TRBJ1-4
CASSVGQGAAEKLFF
TGTGCCAGCAGCGTAGGGCAGGGGGCGGCTGAAAAACTGTTTTTT
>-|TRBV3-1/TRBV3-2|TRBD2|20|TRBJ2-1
CASSQDRRLAGSRSYNEQFF
TGTGCCAGCAGCCAAGATAGGAGACTAGCGGGGTCACGCTCCTACAATGAGCAGTTCTTC
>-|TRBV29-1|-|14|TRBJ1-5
CSVALTLGNQPQHF
TGCAGCGTTGCTCTGACCCTAGGGAATCAGCCCCAGCATTTT
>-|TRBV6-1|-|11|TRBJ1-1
CASSETPEAFF
TGTGCCAGCAGTGAGACCCCTGAAGCTTTCTTT
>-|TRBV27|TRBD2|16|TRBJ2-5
CASSLSLAGGEESQYF
TGTGCCAGCAGTTTATCCCTAGCGGGAGGCGAAGAGAGCCAGTACTTC
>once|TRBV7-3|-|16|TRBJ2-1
CASSREGTKSYNEQFF
TGTGCCAGCAGCAGGGAAGGGACAAAATCCTACAATGAGCAGTTCTTC